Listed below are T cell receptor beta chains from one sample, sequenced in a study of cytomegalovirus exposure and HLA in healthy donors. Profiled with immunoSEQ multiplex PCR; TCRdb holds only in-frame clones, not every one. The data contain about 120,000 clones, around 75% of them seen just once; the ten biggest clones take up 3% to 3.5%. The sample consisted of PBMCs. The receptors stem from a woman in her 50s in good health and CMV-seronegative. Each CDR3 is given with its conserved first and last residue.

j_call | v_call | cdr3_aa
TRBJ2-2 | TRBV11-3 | CASSPGQGNTGELFF
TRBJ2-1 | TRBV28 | CASSDGTGYNEQFF
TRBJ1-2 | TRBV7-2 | CASSFEAADAYGYTF
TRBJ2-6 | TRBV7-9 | CASRLGEGVAGANVLTF
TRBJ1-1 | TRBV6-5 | CASSSPTGWAFF
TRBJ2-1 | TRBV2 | CASSEALLDRTYNEQFF
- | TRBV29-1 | CSVRGGRQVYEQYF
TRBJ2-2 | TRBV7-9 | CASSFGLAGENTGELFF
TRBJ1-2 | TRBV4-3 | CASSQEERYGYTF
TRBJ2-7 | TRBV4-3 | CASSQASGRYGQYF
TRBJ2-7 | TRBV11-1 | CASSLGSLTARDEQYF
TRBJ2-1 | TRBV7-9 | CASSPQGRPYNEQFF
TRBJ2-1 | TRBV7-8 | CASSLVVTGLGNNEQFF
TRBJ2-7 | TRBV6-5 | CASSVSRQGSYEQYF
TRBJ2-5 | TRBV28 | CASSPLGPQETQYF
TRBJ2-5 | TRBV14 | CASSHFDVRVQETQYF
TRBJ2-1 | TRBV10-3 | CAIKEAGEGNEQFF
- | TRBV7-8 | CASSRGVGEAYEQYF
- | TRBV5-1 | CASSISGTGGRDEQYF
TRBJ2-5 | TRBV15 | CATSRDWAKETQYF
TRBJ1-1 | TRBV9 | CASSPRTVSVAEAFF
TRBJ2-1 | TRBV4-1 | CASSQELASSYNEQFF
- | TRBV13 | CASSLGRRDRKPYEQYF
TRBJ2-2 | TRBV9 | CASSVASGGTGELFF
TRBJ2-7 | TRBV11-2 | CASSLVRPPGEQYF
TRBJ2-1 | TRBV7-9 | CASSLALGLAVYNEQFF
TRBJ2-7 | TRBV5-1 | CASSSRAGARDEQYF
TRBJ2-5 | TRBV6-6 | CASSSPEGTETQYF
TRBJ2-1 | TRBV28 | CASSPGLAGAEQFF
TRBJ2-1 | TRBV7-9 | CASSHYNEQFF
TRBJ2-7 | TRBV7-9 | CSSSTRTSGNYEQYF
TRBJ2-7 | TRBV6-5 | CASRPGQGYEQYF
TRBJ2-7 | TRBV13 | CASSAETLYEQYF
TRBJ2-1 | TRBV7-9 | CASSRGLAGADEQFF
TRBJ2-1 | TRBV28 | CASSERASSYNEQFF
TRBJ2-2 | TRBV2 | CASSEGGRAGELFF
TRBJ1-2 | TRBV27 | CASRAGVGLGYTF